This T cell receptor beta chain was identified in a study of Graves' ophthalmopathy and Graves' hyperthyroidism (dated by TCRdb to 2017 to 2018). For the wider study: Stable hyperthyroidism was defined as no progression to ophthalmopathy within 18 months of follow-up. TCR beta repertoire signatures were used to distinguish Graves' ophthalmopathy from Graves' hyperthyroidism and to predict progression to ophthalmopathy. In total, approximately 140 blood samples were TCR-sequenced: approximately 42 ophthalmopathy, around 75 hyperthyroidism and about 17 hyperthyroidism-to-ophthalmopathy patients. To explore V-J signatures that separate ophthalmopathy from hyperthyroidism, a discovery set of fewer than 110 patients was enrolled, consisting of 40 to 45 with ophthalmopathy and roughly 59 with stable hyperthyroidism. An independent validation cohort was composed of 18 to 20 hyperthyroidism patients and about 16 patients who later progressed from hyperthyroidism to ophthalmopathy. In roughly 6 hyperthyroidism patients, T-cell repertoires of thyroid tissue and blood were compared. Following sample collection, hyperthyroidism patients were given methimazole at a starting dose of 30 mg daily, and ophthalmopathy patients were given high-dose intravenous methylprednisolone.

V is shortened by 6 bases, J by 6 bases, and the region joining them spans 15 bases. Reading the germline V gene (reference sequence) gives CDR1 SEHNR and CDR2 FQNEAQ. The CDR3, cysteine through phenylalanine, is 13 amino acids long. The kept DNA is CDR3 alone, 39 bases in frame from the first base. Summary of the overall study and its limitations: No statistical method was used to predetermine the sample size, and group allocation was not hidden from the investigators. In cross-validation, the 13-signature model distinguished ophthalmopathy from stable hyperthyroidism with around 90% sensitivity and about 81% specificity, while in the test set the corresponding values were roughly 80% and 75%. In validation, the model predicted ophthalmopathy progression with roughly 68% sensitivity and approximately 72% specificity; approximately 12 predicted patients were CT-confirmed with GO in a median of 6.5 months. Among expanded thyroid clonotypes with frequency above 0.001, most also showed up in blood, which suggests that blood repertoires may reflect the thyroid immune response.

For repertoire sequencing, TCR beta CDR3 regions were amplified from RNA transcripts. HTBI primers and the Qiagen OneStep RT-PCR kit were used in a first-round RT-PCR, which was followed by a second-round multiplex PCR, size selection and purification. The libraries underwent paired-end sequencing with 100 bp reads on an Illumina HiSeq2000. For the original study's pipeline: SOAPnuke was used to process the reads, removing any read that contained adapters or uncalled bases, had a mean Phred below 15, or lacked an exact match to the constant primer or identifier. High-quality paired reads were merged with COPE v1.2.5. Each unique nucleotide sequence was defined as a clonotype, and clonotypes were aligned to IMGT TRB V, D and J references with MiTCR v1.1. The analysis was limited to V-J combinations with a frequency above 0.0001, which together covered roughly 99% of repertoires. A TCR clonal expansion and chaos score per V-J combination was defined as the ratio of F50 clonal expansion to chaos observed in the TCRdist matrix. Welch's t-statistics and random forest were used to reduce features to over ten V-J combinations, which were fed into a naive Bayes classifier. The Morisita-Horn index was used to measure how similar the thyroid and blood repertoires were. TCRdb's own reprocessing of the public reads used fastp at Q25 and MiXCR and kept productive beta chains. Each record represents a unique CDR3 protein, reported with the most common genes and DNA among its rows. The V and J calls and clone size are TCRdb's, not the authors'. The sample table shows approximately 540,000 distinct CDR3 sequences, and roughly 39% are seen once. Of the sample, roughly 4.5% falls within the top ten clones.

Patients with hyperthyroidism were aged 18 to 65 years, had been newly diagnosed, and had a disease duration of less than 2 months. Patients with other autoimmune diseases, uncontrolled infections, pregnancy or lactation were excluded from the study. Diagnosis relied on clinical symptoms, serum thyroxine, TRAb, thyroid ultrasound and orbital computed tomography. Total RNA was extracted with Trizol reagent and quality-checked on an Agilent 2100 Bioanalyzer. This clonotype came up a few times. Its recognized antigen is unknown. No much larger clone exists at a distance of one base, and base qualities are not known.

The V and J segments used are TRBV7-9 and TRBJ2-7; the D region possibly corresponds to TRBD1 (6 bases align). The receptor was derived from an adult man with Graves' hyperthyroidism. The sample comprised peripheral blood or thyroid tissue (not recorded which). The CDR3 corresponds to CASSSLQGSEQYF. The nucleotide sequence reads TGTGCCAGCAGTTCCTTACAGGGTTCCGAGCAGTACTTC. This CDR3, with the reference TRBV7-9 and TRBJ2-7 proteins standing in past its ends, gives the full variable domain DTGVSQNPRHKITKRGQNVTFRCDPISEHNRLYWYRQTLGQGPEFLTYFQNEAQLEKSRLLSDRFSAERPKGSFSTLEIQRTEQGDSAMYLCASSSLQGSEQYFGPGTRLTVT.